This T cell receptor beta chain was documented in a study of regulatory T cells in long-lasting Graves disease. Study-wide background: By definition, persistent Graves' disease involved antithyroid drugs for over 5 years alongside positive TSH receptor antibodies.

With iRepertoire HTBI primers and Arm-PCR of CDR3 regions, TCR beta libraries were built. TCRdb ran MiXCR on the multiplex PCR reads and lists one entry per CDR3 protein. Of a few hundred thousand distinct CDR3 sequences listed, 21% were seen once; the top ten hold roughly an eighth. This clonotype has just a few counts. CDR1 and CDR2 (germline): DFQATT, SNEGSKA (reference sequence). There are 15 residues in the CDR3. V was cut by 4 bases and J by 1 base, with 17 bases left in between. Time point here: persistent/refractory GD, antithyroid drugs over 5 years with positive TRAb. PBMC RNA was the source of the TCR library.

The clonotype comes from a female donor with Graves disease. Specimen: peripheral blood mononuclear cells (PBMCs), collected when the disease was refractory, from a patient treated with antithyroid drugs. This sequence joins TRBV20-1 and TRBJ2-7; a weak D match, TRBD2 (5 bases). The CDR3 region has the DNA TGCAGTGCTACTTCGCTAGCTGGCGGATCCTACGAGCAGTACTTC. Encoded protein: CSATSLAGGSYEQYF.